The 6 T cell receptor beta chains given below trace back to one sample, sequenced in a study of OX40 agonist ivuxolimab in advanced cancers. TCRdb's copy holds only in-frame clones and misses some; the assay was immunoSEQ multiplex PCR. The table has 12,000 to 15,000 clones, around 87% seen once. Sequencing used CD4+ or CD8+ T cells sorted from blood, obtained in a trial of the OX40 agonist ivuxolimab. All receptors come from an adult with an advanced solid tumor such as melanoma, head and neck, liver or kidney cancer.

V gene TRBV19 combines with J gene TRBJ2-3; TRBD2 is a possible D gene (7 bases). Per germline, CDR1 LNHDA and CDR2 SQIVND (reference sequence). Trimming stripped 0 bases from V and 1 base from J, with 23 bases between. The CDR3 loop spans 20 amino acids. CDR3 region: CASSIDPPRGRGGRTDTQYF. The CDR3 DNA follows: TGTGCCAGTAGTATAGATCCCCCCCGGGGACGCGGGGGCCGCACAGATACGCAGTATTTT.

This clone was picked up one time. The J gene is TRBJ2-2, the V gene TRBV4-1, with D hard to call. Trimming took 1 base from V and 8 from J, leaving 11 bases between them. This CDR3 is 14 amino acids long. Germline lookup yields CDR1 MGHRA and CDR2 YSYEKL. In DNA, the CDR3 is TGCGCCAGCAGCCAAGGTTTGTCGTATGGGGAGCTGTTTTTT. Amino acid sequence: CASSQGLSYGELFF.

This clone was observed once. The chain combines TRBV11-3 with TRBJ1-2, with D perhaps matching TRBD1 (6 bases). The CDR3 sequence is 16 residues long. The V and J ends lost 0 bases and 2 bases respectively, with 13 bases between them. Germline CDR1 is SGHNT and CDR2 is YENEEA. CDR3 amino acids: CASSLDRTGKNYGYTF. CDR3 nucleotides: TGTGCCAGCAGCTTAGATAGAACAGGGAAAAACTATGGCTACACCTTC.

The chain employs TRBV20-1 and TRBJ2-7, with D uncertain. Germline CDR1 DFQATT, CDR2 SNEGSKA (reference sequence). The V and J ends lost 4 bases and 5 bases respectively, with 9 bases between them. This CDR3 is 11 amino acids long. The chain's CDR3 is CSAIRADEQYF. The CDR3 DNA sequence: TGCAGTGCTATTAGGGCGGACGAGCAGTACTTC.

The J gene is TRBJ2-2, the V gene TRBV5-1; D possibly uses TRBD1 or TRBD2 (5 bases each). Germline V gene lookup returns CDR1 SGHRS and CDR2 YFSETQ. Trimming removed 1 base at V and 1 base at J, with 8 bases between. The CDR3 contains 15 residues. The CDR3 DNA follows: TGCGCCAGCAGCTTGTTTGGGGGGAACACCGGGGAGCTGTTTTTT. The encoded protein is CASSLFGGNTGELFF.

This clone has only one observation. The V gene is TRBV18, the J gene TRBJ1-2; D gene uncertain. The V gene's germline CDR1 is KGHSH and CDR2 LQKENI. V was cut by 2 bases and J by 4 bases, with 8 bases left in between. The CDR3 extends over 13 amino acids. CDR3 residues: CASSPGQVYGYTF. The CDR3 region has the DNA TGTGCCAGCTCACCAGGCCAAGTCTATGGCTACACCTTC.